This T cell receptor beta chain was recorded in a study of early T cells in non-severe SARS-CoV-2 infection. Study-wide background: Sequencing of bulk RNA from unsorted whole blood was done, without chain pairing.

This clonotype has only a few counts. The antigen remains undetermined. Trimming cost V 1 base and J 0 bases, with 7 bases left between them. This CDR3 has 15 residues. The protocol attached unique molecular identifiers to individual cDNA molecules. TCRdb called the 5' RACE reads again in MiXCR, with one record for every CDR3 protein. This table has nearly 80,000 distinct CDR3 sequences, roughly 13% appearing once. Findings and caveats of the study: Matching with VDJdb favored anti-spike CD8 responses (missing private and CD4 specificities).

The chain employs TRBV12-3 or TRBV12-4 and TRBJ2-1; D is undetermined. The clonotype originates from an adult who was a healthcare worker with PCR-confirmed SARS-CoV-2 infection or an uninfected control (not recorded which). The sample was whole blood. CDR3 coding DNA: TGTGCCAGCAGTTTAGGACCCAACTCCTACAATGAGCAGTTCTTC. Translated, it gives CASSLGPNSYNEQFF.